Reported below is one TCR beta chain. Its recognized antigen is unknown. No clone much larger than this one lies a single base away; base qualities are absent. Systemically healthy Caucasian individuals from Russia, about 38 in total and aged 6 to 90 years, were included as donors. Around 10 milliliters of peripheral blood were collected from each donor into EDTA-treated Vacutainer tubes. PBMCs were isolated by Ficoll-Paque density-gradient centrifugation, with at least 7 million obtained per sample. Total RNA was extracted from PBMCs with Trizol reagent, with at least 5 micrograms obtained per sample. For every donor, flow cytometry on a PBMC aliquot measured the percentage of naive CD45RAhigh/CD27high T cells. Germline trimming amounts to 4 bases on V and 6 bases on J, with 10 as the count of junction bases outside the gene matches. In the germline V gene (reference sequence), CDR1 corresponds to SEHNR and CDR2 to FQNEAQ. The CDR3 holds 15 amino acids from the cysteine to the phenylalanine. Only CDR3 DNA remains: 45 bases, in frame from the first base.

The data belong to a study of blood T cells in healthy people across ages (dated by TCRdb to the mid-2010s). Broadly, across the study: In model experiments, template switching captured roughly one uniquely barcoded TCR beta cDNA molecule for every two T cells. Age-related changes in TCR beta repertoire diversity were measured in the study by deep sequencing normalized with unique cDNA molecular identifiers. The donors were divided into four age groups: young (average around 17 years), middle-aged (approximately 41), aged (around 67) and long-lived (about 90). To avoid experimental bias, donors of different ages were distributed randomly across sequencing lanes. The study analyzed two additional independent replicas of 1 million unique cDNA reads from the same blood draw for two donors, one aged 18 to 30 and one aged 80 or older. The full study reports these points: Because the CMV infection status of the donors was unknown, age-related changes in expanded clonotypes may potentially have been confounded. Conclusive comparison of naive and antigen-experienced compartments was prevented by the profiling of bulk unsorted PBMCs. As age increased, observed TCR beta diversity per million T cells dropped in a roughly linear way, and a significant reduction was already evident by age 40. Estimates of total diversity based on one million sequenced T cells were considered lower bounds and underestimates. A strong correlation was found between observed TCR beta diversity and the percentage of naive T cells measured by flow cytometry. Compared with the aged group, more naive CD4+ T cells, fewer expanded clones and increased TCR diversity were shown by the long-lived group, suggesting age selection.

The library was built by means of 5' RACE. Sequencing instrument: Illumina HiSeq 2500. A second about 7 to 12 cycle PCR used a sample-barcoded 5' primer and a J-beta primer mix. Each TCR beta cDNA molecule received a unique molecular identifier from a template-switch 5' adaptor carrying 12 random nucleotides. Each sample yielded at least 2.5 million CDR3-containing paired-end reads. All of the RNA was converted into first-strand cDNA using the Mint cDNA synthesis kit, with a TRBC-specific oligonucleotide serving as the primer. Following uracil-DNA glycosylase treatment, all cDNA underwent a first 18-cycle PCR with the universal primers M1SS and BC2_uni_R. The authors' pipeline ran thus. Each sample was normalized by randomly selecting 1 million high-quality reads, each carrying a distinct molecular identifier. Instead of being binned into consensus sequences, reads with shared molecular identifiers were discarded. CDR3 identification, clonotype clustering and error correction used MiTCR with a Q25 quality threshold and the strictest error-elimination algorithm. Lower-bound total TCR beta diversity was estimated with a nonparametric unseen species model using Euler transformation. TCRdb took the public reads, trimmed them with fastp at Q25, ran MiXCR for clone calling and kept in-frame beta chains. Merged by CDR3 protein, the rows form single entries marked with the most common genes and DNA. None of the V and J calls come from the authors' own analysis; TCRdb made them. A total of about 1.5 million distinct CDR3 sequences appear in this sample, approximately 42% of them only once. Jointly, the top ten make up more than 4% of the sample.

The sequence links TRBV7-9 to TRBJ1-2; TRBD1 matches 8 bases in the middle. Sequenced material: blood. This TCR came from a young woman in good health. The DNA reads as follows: TGTGCCAGCAGCTCGGCAGGGGGCAGTATCAATGGCTACACCTTC. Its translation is CASSSAGGSINGYTF. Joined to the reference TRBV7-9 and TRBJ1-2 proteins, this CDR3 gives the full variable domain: DTGVSQNPRHKITKRGQNVTFRCDPISEHNRLYWYRQTLGQGPEFLTYFQNEAQLEKSRLLSDRFSAERPKGSFSTLEIQRTEQGDSAMYLCASSSAGGSINGYTFGSGTRLTVV.